This T cell receptor (beta chain) was captured in a study of control samples from healthy donors and cancer patients. The protocol was immunoSEQ multiplex PCR, while the TCRdb copy is restricted to in-frame clones and leaves out a portion. Altogether around 90,000 clones are present, more than 75% being singletons, with the ten largest covering around 2.1%. Germline CDR1 reads ENHRY; CDR2 reads SYGVKD. The V end lost 2 bases, the J end lost 2 bases, and 9 bases lay between the germline ends. This CDR3 has 14 amino acids. The sequence derives from a woman aged 40 to 50 in good health. Sequencing was carried out using blood. The gene calls are TRBV10-3 and TRBJ1-2; D remains ambiguous. The CDR3 DNA sequence: TGTGCCATCAGTGAGGATGTCGGGAACTATGGCTACACCTTC. Translation: CAISEDVGNYGYTF.